This T cell receptor (beta chain) was sequenced in a study of shared clonotypes between healthy human individuals (dated by TCRdb to the early 2020s). Regarding the study in general: Two women and a few men aged 18 to 49 years were included in the cohort. Per donor, three plates each were used for CD4 naive and CD4 memory, two for CD8 naive, and one for CD8 memory. To estimate repertoire size and how much clonotypes are shared between individuals, the study performed deep sequencing of blood TCR repertoires from roughly five healthy adults. To increase sequencing depth and limit assay-specific biases, different laboratories used diverse techniques to prepare libraries and sequence TCR repertoires. Per donor, leukapheresis produced somewhere between about 0.8 and 9.5 billion PBMCs.

The donors were healthy, HIV-negative adults with no recently reported acute infections or vaccinations. Only Caucasian adults living in Nashville, Tennessee, USA were represented among the donors. CD4+ T cells were enriched by magnetic negative selection, after which naive cells were positively selected on CD45RA and the negative fraction was taken as the memory subset. After blood collection by leukapheresis, PBMCs were isolated using Ficoll-Histopaque density gradient centrifugation and then cryopreserved in the vapor phase of liquid nitrogen. Purity and quantity of every magnetically sorted T cell population were checked by analytical flow cytometry. Genomic DNA was isolated from every sorted fraction and measured by UV absorbance on a Nanodrop 2000c. Using the deep immunoSEQ assay, multiplex PCR amplified TCR CDR3 regions from genomic DNA. Extracted genomic DNA from each cell subset was spread evenly across all wells of several immunoSEQ 96-well plates, with each plate serving as a replicate. For sorted subsets, around 200 ng genomic DNA, equal to tens of thousands of T cell genomes, was loaded into each replicate PCR. Purified libraries were quantified with a Qubit 3.0 fluorometer, sized on a Bioanalyzer 2100, and re-quantified with the KAPA Library Quantification kit. Each immunoSEQ 96-well plate was sequenced on its own single-read 150-cycle Illumina NextSeq 550 flow cell. The paper's data handling went like this. Because only junctional sequences without quality scores were contained in the immunoSEQ output, filtering matching that applied to full-length reads could not be performed. To assign V/J genes and CDR3, sequences were annotated against IMGT germline references using PyIR, a Python wrapper for IgBLAST v1.9. Reads were filtered out if the reads had weak V/J assignments (E-value above 1e-6), no CDR3, stop codons, out-of-frame junctions, or ambiguous translated residues. V3J clonotypes were defined as sequences sharing the same inferred V gene, J gene, and CDR3 amino acid sequence. To compute the percentage overlap between repertoires, the number of shared unique clonotypes was divided by the size of the smaller repertoire. Repertoire richness was assessed with RTK rarefaction, the Chao1 estimator, and Recon v2.1 estimates of unobserved clonotypes. For all TCRbeta clonotypes obtained by the gDNA method from a few donors, generation probabilities were computed with OLGA. Drawn from immuneACCESS, this table holds only the in-frame rearrangements with V and J called that TCRdb kept. Clones are partly lost; checked studies trace under half to an unresolved V gene and leave the rest unexplained. That table supplies the V and J calls and clone size; D and trimming were determined from the DNA. This sample gives 550,000 to 850,000 clones in total; around 67% of them show up just once. 1.5% to 2% of the sample is in the top ten clones.

General conclusions and limits of the study: Across a few donors, 5% to 6% of naive CD4, 3% to 3.5% of naive CD8, 2% to 2.5% of memory CD4, and roughly 0.41% of memory CD8 clonotypes were shared. Because the study included a small number of donors, the genetic and exposure-history diversity represented was limited. Even with the large sequencing depth, rarefaction of the sorted-subset datasets indicated that sequencing was incomplete. Based on pairwise subsampling, the degree of clonotype sharing among donors was expected to be affected by sequencing depth. Higher generation probabilities were observed for clonotypes shared by all four sorted-subset donors than for non-shared clonotypes. Naive subsets generally had larger estimated clonotype richness than memory subsets. Sampling was restricted to blood, and TCR repertoires in tissue are likely to differ from TCR repertoires in blood.

From the cysteine up to the phenylalanine, the CDR3 has a length of 14 residues. The read is trimmed to its CDR3 DNA, 42 bases read in frame from base 1. To note about this clone: What this receptor recognizes is not known. One base away there is no much larger clone; base qualities are not given.

The TCR sequence derives from a young woman in good health. Sequenced sample: memory CD4+ T cells sorted from blood. The cell subset or site label of this sample denotes: CD45RA-negative fraction. The sequence links TRBV21-1 to TRBJ2-4; the table names TRBD1, a call not compared with the DNA. TRBV21-1 is a known pseudogene. At the DNA level, the sequence is TGTGCCAGCAGCAACAGGACAGGGGAAAACATTCAGTACTTC. This translates into CASSNRTGENIQYF.